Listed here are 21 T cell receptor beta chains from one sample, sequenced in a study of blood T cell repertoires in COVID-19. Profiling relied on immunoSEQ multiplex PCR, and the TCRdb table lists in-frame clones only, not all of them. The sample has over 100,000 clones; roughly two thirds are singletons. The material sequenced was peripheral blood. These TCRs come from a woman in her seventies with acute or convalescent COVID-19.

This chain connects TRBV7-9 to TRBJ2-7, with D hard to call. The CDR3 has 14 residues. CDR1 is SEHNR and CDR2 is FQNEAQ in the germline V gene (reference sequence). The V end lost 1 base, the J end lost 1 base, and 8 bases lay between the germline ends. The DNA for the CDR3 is TGTGCCAGCAGCTTAGGCGGAGCTTCCTACGAGCAGTACTTC. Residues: CASSLGGASYEQYF.

CDR3 nucleotide sequence: TGTGCCAGTAGTATACAGGGTCCGCCCCAGCATTTT. The encoded protein is CASSIQGPPQHF. This chain links TRBV19 with TRBJ1-5, with D possibly being TRBD1 (5 bases). The CDR3 spans 12 residues. Germline lookup yields CDR1 LNHDA and CDR2 SQIVND (reference sequence). With 2 bases removed from V and 9 bases from J, the gap between germline ends came to 8 bases.

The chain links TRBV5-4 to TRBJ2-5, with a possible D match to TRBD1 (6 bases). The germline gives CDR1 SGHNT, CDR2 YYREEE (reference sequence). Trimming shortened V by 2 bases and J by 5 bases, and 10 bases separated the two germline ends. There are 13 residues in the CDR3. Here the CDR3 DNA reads TGTGCCAGCAGCTTTAAGGGGGTTGAGACCCAGTACTTC. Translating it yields CASSFKGVETQYF.

CDR3 coding DNA: TGTGCCAGCAGCGACAGGGGAACGGCTTTCTTT. Translated: CASSDRGTAFF. The V and J genes are TRBV11-2 and TRBJ1-1; 8 bases are a match to TRBD1. Germline CDR1 reads SGHAT; CDR2 reads FQNNGV. CDR3 length equals 11 residues. V dropped 5 bases and J dropped 11; count of bases not matched to a gene: 4.

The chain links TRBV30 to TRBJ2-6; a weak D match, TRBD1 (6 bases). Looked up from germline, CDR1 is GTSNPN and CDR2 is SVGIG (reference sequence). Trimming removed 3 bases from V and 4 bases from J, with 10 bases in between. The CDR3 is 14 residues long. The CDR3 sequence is CAWRQGLGANVLTF. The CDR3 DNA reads TGTGCCTGGAGACAGGGCCTAGGGGCCAACGTCCTGACTTTC.

The CDR3 sequence is CASSDTGQGREKLFF. In DNA, the CDR3 is TGTGCCAGCAGTGATACTGGACAGGGCAGGGAAAAACTGTTTTTT. The gene calls are TRBV25-1 and TRBJ1-4, with 8 bases aligning to TRBD1. This CDR3 spans 15 amino acids. V shed 3 bases and J 8 bases; nucleotides not matched to a gene: 8. The germline V gene has CDR1 MGHDK and CDR2 SYGVNS. Supplemented by reference TRBV25-1 and TRBJ1-4, the full variable domain reads EADIYQTPRYLVIGTGKKITLECSQTMGHDKMYWYQQDPGMELHLIHYSYGVNSTEKGDLSSESTVSRIRTEHFPLTLESARPSHTSQYLCASSDTGQGREKLFFGSGTQLSVL.

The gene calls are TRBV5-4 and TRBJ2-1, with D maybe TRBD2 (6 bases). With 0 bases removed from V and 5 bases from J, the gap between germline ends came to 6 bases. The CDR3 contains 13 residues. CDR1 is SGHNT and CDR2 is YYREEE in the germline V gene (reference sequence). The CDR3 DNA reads TGTGCCAGCAGCTTGGGGACTAACAATGAGCAGTTCTTC. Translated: CASSLGTNNEQFF.

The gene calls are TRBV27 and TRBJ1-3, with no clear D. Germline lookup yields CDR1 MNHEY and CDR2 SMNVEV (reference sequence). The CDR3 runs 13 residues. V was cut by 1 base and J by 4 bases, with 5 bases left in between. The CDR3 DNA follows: TGTGCCAGCAGTTTATTATCCGGAAACACCATATATTTT. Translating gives CASSLLSGNTIYF.

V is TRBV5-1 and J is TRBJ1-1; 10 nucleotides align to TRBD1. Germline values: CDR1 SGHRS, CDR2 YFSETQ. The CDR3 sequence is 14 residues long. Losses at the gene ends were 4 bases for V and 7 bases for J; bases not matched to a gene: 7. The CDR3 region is CASSETTGGVEAFF. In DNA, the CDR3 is TGCGCCAGCAGCGAGACGACAGGGGGCGTTGAAGCTTTCTTT.

CDR3 in DNA: TGTGCCAGCAGCTTAGACGGGGGGACAGATACGCAGTATTTT. It yields the protein CASSLDGGTDTQYF. The chain recombines TRBV7-2 with TRBJ2-3; 7 bases map to TRBD2. CDR1 and CDR2 from the germline V gene are SGHTA and FQGNSA. The trim removed 1 base at V and 3 bases at J, leaving 1 base unmatched. This CDR3 region has 14 residues. Filled out from reference TRBV7-2 and TRBJ2-3, the complete variable domain reads GAGVSQSPSNKVTEKGKDVELRCDPISGHTALYWYRQSLGQGLEFLIYFQGNSAPDKSGLPSDRFSAERTGGSVSTLTIQRTQQEDSAVYLCASSLDGGTDTQYFGPGTRLTVL.

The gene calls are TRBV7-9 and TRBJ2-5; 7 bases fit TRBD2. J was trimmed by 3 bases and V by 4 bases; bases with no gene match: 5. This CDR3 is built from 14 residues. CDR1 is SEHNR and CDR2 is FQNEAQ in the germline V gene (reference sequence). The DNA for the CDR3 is TGTGCCAGCAGCTCGCGCGGGGGAGAAGAGACCCAGTACTTC. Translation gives CASSSRGGEETQYF. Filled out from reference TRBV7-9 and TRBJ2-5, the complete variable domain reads DTGVSQNPRHKITKRGQNVTFRCDPISEHNRLYWYRQTLGQGPEFLTYFQNEAQLEKSRLLSDRFSAERPKGSFSTLEIQRTEQGDSAMYLCASSSRGGEETQYFGPGTRLLVL.

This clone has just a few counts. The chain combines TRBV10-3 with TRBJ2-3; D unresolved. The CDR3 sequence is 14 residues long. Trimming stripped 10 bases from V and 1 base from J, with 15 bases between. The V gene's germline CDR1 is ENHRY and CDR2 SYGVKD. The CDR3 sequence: CASWSGGGTDTQYF. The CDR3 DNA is TGTGCCAGCTGGTCTGGCGGTGGCACAGATACGCAGTATTTT.

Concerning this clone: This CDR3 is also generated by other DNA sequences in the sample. DNA of the CDR3: TGCAGCGCAGGGACAGGGGGTGGCTACACCTTC. It yields the protein CSAGTGGGYTF. This chain uses TRBV29-1 with TRBJ1-2, with 11 bases fitting TRBD1. V lost 7 bases, J lost 7 bases, and 2 bases stayed unmatched. Germline values: CDR1 SQVTM, CDR2 ANQGSEA. CDR3 size: 11 residues.

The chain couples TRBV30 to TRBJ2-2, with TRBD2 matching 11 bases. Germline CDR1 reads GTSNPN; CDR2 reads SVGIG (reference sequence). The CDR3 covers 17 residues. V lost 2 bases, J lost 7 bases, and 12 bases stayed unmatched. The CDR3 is CAWSFLGLAGGGGELFF. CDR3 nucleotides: TGTGCCTGGAGTTTTTTAGGGCTAGCGGGAGGAGGCGGGGAGCTGTTTTTT.

This chain's CDR3 is CASSRRQGNTIYF. The CDR3 DNA sequence: TGTGCCAGCAGCCGCCGACAGGGAAACACCATATATTTT. The rearrangement links TRBV12-3 or TRBV12-4 to TRBJ1-3; D perhaps matches TRBD1 (5 bases). V shed 6 bases and J shed 4 bases, with 10 bases lying between them. The CDR3 length is 13 residues.

As DNA, the CDR3 is TGTGCCAGCAGTTCGAGGGGGAGAGCTAACTATGGCTACACCTTC. Protein product: CASSSRGRANYGYTF. J is TRBJ1-2 and V is TRBV6-2 or TRBV6-3; tentative D call: TRBD1 (6 bases). The CDR3 length is 15 residues. Per germline, CDR1 MNHEY and CDR2 SVGEGT. Trimming pared 4 bases from V and 0 bases from J, leaving 12 bases between.

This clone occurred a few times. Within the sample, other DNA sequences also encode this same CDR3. CDR3 region: CASSYQGSNQPQHF. The CDR3 nucleotides read TGTGCCAGCAGTTACCAGGGAAGCAATCAGCCCCAGCATTTT. The V call is TRBV6-2 or TRBV6-3, the J call TRBJ1-5, with D possibly matching TRBD1 (5 bases). Germline-derived CDR1 and CDR2 are MNHEY and SVGEGT. V shed 2 bases and J shed 1 base, with 6 bases lying between them. CDR3 length equals 14 residues.

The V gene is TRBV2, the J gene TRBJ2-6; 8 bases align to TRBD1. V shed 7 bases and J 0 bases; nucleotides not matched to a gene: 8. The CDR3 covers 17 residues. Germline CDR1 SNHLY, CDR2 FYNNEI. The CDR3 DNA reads TGTGCCAGCACCGCTGGACAGGGAAGCTCTGGGGCCAACGTCCTGACTTTC. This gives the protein CASTAGQGSSGANVLTF.

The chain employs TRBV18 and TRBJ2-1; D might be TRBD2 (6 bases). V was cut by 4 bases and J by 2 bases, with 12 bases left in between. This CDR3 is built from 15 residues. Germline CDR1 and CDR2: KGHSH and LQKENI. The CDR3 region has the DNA TGTGCCAGCTCACTAGATAGCGGACCCTACAATGAGCAGTTCTTC. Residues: CASSLDSGPYNEQFF.

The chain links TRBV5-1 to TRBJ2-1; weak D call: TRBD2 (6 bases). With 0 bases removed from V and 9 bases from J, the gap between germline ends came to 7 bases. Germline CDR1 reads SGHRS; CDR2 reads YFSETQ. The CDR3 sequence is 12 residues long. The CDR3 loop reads CASSLAGVEQFF. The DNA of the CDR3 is TGCGCCAGCAGCTTGGCGGGAGTTGAGCAGTTCTTC. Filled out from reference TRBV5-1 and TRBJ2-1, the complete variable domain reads KAGVTQTPRYLIKTRGQQVTLSCSPISGHRSVSWYQQTPGQGLQFLFEYFSETQRNKGNFPGRFSGRQFSNSRSEMNVSTLELGDSALYLCASSLAGVEQFFGPGTRLTVL.

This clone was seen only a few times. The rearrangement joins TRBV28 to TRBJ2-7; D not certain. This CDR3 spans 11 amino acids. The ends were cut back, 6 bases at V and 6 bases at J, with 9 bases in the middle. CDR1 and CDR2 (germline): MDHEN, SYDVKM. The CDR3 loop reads CASSSRAEQYF. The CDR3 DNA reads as TGTGCCAGCAGCTCTAGAGCCGAGCAGTACTTC.